These T cell receptor beta chains were read from a single sample in a study of blood T cell repertoires in COVID-19. Generated by immunoSEQ multiplex PCR, the TCRdb table keeps only in-frame clones and is missing some. Among about 400,000 clones, around 87% were seen once, and the ten largest hold more than 0.9%. The sample taken for sequencing was PBMCs or T cells enriched from blood (not recorded which). The receptors shown here come from a woman aged 25 to 39 with acute COVID-19. Each CDR3 is given with its conserved first and last residue. The D gene is left open where the match is weak. Only some rows state a clone size, as once, few, many or a class for expanded clones.

J gene: TRBJ2-3; D gene: TRBD2; clone size: -; V gene: TRBV7-8; CDR3 DNA: TGTGCCAGCAGCTGGAGCGGGGGGCGCACAGATACGCAGTATTTT; CDR3 protein: CASSWSGGRTDTQYF
J gene: TRBJ1-6; D gene: TRBD1; clone size: -; V gene: TRBV7-2; CDR3 DNA: TGTGCCAGCAATATACAGGGGGCGGGAAATTCACCCCTCCACTTT; CDR3 protein: CASNIQGAGNSPLHF
J gene: TRBJ1-1; D gene: -; clone size: -; V gene: TRBV7-2; CDR3 DNA: TGTGCCAGCAGCCCGATAGAGGGGGCTGAAGCTTTCTTT; CDR3 protein: CASSPIEGAEAFF
J gene: TRBJ2-3; D gene: -; clone size: -; V gene: TRBV2; CDR3 DNA: TGTGCCAGCAGTGAAACGGCCGGAGCCGGTTCCGGACAGTATTTT; CDR3 protein: CASSETAGAGSGQYF
J gene: TRBJ2-7; D gene: -; clone size: -; V gene: TRBV3-1/TRBV3-2; CDR3 DNA: TGTGCCAGCAGCCAACTATACGAGCAGTACTTC; CDR3 protein: CASSQLYEQYF
J gene: TRBJ1-1; D gene: -; clone size: once; V gene: TRBV7-9; CDR3 DNA: TGTGCCAGCAGCTCGAGGACCCAGGGCCACAACACTGAAGCTTTCTTT; CDR3 protein: CASSSRTQGHNTEAFF
J gene: TRBJ1-6; D gene: -; clone size: -; V gene: TRBV4-3; CDR3 DNA: TGCGCCAGCAGCCAAGACATAGGAGAAGGTCGCAATTCACCCCTCCACTTT; CDR3 protein: CASSQDIGEGRNSPLHF
J gene: TRBJ2-3; D gene: -; clone size: -; V gene: TRBV5-6; CDR3 DNA: TGTGCCAGCAGGAACCAGTTCACAGATACGCAGTATTTT; CDR3 protein: CASRNQFTDTQYF
J gene: TRBJ1-5; D gene: TRBD1; clone size: -; V gene: TRBV10-3; CDR3 DNA: TGTGCCATCAGTGAGTTAGACAGGGCCAATCAGCCCCAGCATTTT; CDR3 protein: CAISELDRANQPQHF
J gene: TRBJ1-5; D gene: -; clone size: -; V gene: TRBV12-3/TRBV12-4; CDR3 DNA: TGTGCCAGCAGTTTAGGAGGGGGTCAGCCCCAGCATTTT; CDR3 protein: CASSLGGGQPQHF
J gene: TRBJ1-6; D gene: -; clone size: -; V gene: TRBV19; CDR3 DNA: TGTGCCAGTAGCCGACAGGAGAATTCACCCCTCCACTTT; CDR3 protein: CASSRQENSPLHF
J gene: TRBJ2-7; D gene: TRBD1; clone size: -; V gene: TRBV7-8; CDR3 DNA: TGTGCCAGCAGTCCGACTTGGGACAGCTCCTACGAGCAGTACTTC; CDR3 protein: CASSPTWDSSYEQYF
J gene: TRBJ1-2; D gene: -; clone size: -; V gene: TRBV7-9; CDR3 DNA: TGTGCCAGCAGCTTCCAGGGGTCGGATCTAGGCTACACCTTC; CDR3 protein: CASSFQGSDLGYTF
J gene: TRBJ2-2; D gene: -; clone size: -; V gene: TRBV3-1/TRBV3-2; CDR3 DNA: TGTGCCAGCTATGCGAGGAACACCGGGGAGCTGTTTTTT; CDR3 protein: CASYARNTGELFF
J gene: TRBJ2-4; D gene: -; clone size: -; V gene: TRBV28; CDR3 DNA: TGTGCCAGCAGTTACCCGGGGGTTGCCAAAAACATTCAGTACTTC; CDR3 protein: CASSYPGVAKNIQYF
J gene: TRBJ1-2; D gene: -; clone size: -; V gene: TRBV5-8; CDR3 DNA: TGTGCCAGCAGCTTGGAAGAGTTCTCTGGCTACACCTTC; CDR3 protein: CASSLEEFSGYTF
J gene: TRBJ2-2; D gene: TRBD2; clone size: once; V gene: TRBV5-1; CDR3 DNA: TGCGCCAGCAGCTTGAGGCTAGCGGGGGGTCCTGGAAACACCGGGGAGCTGTTTTTT; CDR3 protein: CASSLRLAGGPGNTGELFF
J gene: TRBJ1-1; D gene: -; clone size: -; V gene: TRBV7-6; CDR3 DNA: TGTGCCAGCAGCTTGCAGGTCTCGAACACTGAAGCTTTCTTT; CDR3 protein: CASSLQVSNTEAFF
J gene: TRBJ2-7; D gene: -; clone size: -; V gene: TRBV2; CDR3 DNA: TGTGCCAGCACGAGCTCCTACGAGCAGTACTTC; CDR3 protein: CASTSSYEQYF
J gene: TRBJ2-1; D gene: -; clone size: -; V gene: TRBV7-9; CDR3 DNA: TGTGCCAGCAGCCGAACGGGGAATGAGCAGTTCTTC; CDR3 protein: CASSRTGNEQFF
J gene: TRBJ1-1; D gene: -; clone size: -; V gene: TRBV7-2; CDR3 DNA: TGTGCCAGCAGCTTAACGTCGGGGGGGACTGAAGCTTTCTTT; CDR3 protein: CASSLTSGGTEAFF
J gene: TRBJ2-3; D gene: -; clone size: -; V gene: TRBV4-3; CDR3 DNA: TGCGCCAGCAGTACGACAGGACTGAGCACAGATACGCAGTATTTT; CDR3 protein: CASSTTGLSTDTQYF
J gene: TRBJ2-3; D gene: -; clone size: -; V gene: TRBV6-4; CDR3 DNA: TGTGCCAGCAGCGTCAGTCCAAGCACAGATACGCAGTATTTT; CDR3 protein: CASSVSPSTDTQYF
J gene: TRBJ1-2; D gene: TRBD1; clone size: -; V gene: TRBV5-1; CDR3 DNA: TGCGCCAGTTTTGGGACAGGGAAAGGTGGCTACACCTTC; CDR3 protein: CASFGTGKGGYTF